The 13 T cell receptor beta chains listed next were all sequenced from one sample in a study of blood T cell repertoires in COVID-19 (dated by TCRdb to about 2020). Libraries were built with the immunoSEQ multiplex PCR assay. TCRdb took over this immuneACCESS table, retaining in-frame rearrangements with V and J assigned. Such tables are incomplete; in checked studies, under half of the missing clones stem from an unresolved V gene, and the remainder is unexplained. The sample table lists under 200,000 clones, 86% of them with a count of one. The ten largest clonotypes hold about 6.5% of the sample. Source material: peripheral blood. The receptors here all came from a woman aged 80 or over in a cohort sampled during active or convalescent COVID-19.

The chain couples TRBV24-1 to TRBJ2-5; TRBD2 aligns across 11 bases. The V segment lost 3 bases and the J segment 7 bases; nucleotides outside the gene matches: 9. The germline CDR1 and CDR2 sequences are KGHDR and SFDVKD. This CDR3 contains 16 residues. For the CDR3, the DNA is TGTGCCACCAGTGATCCGACTAGCGGGGACTTGGGGACCCAGTACTTC. Amino acid sequence: CATSDPTSGDLGTQYF.

Only a few counts were recorded for this clone. This rearrangement joins TRBV18 to TRBJ1-6; perhaps TRBD1 as D (6 bases). The ends were cut back, 3 bases at V and 7 bases at J, with 16 bases in the middle. Germline V gene data show CDR1 as KGHSH and CDR2 as LQKENI. CDR3 length: 16 residues. The CDR3 loop reads CASSPEYRVRNSPLHF. In DNA, the CDR3 is TGTGCCAGCTCACCCGAATACAGGGTTAGAAATTCACCCCTCCACTTT.

V gene TRBV7-9 combines with J gene TRBJ2-7; D is unresolved. CDR1 is SEHNR and CDR2 is FQNEAQ in the germline V gene (reference sequence). Trimming removed 5 bases at V and 2 bases at J, with 7 bases between. The CDR3 contains 12 residues. The CDR3 is CASSRTTYEQYF. DNA of the CDR3: TGTGCCAGCAGCCGAACTACCTACGAGCAGTACTTC.

The J gene is TRBJ2-7, the V gene TRBV24-1, with D perhaps TRBD2 (6 bases). V was trimmed by 5 bases and J by 2 bases, leaving 18 bases between them. The CDR3 loop spans 16 amino acids. Germline CDR1 is KGHDR and CDR2 is SFDVKD. CDR3 DNA sequence: TGTGCCACCAGTGGCGGACCCCCGGGGGAGACCTACGAGCAGTACTTC. Translation: CATSGGPPGETYEQYF.

This chain joins TRBV24-1 and TRBJ2-1; no clear D. This CDR3 has 14 residues. Germline V lookup: CDR1 KGHDR, CDR2 SFDVKD. The V gene lost 1 base and the J gene lost 0 bases, with 3 bases spanning the gap. The CDR3 nucleotides are TGTGCCACCAGTGATTTTAGCTCCTACAATGAGCAGTTCTTC. As protein: CATSDFSSYNEQFF.

The J gene is TRBJ1-2, the V gene TRBV6-5, with a weak D call TRBD1 (5 bases). The CDR3 loop spans 13 amino acids. CDR1 is MNHEY and CDR2 is SVGAGI in the germline V gene. Trimming took 7 bases from V and 5 from J, leaving 14 bases between them. The CDR3 bases are TGTGCCAGCACCAGGGCCGGTCGGTATGGCTACACCTTC. This translates into CASTRAGRYGYTF.

The CDR3 region is CASSLGGSTQETQYF. In DNA form, the CDR3 reads TGTGCCAGCAGCTTGGGGGGGTCCACCCAAGAGACCCAGTACTTC. This chain connects TRBV7-9 to TRBJ2-5; TRBD2 matches 7 bases. Germline loops: CDR1 SEHNR, CDR2 FQNEAQ (reference sequence). This CDR3 is built from 15 residues. V trimming: 3 bases; J trimming: 1 base; junction bases outside the gene matches: 5.

As DNA, the CDR3 is TGCAGTGCTAGTTTGCCGCTATCCACCGGGGAGCTGTTTTTT. It is translated as CSASLPLSTGELFF. This chain connects TRBV20-1 to TRBJ2-2; D gene uncertain. Trimming took off 3 bases at V and 4 bases at J, with 12 bases between the two ends. In germline, CDR1 is DFQATT, CDR2 SNEGSKA (reference sequence). The CDR3 runs to 14 residues.

The gene calls are TRBV11-3 and TRBJ1-1; 7 bases match TRBD1. The CDR3 is 13 residues long. Trimming cost V 5 bases and J 3 bases; bases outside gene matches: 3. Per germline, CDR1 SGHNT and CDR2 YENEEA. CDR3 DNA: TGTGCCAGCAGCCGGGGGACAGACACTGAAGCTTTCTTT. Translating gives CASSRGTDTEAFF.

The CDR3 nucleotides read TGTGCCAGCAGCGCCTTCTGGACAGGGGAGAACACTGAAGCTTTCTTT. This encodes CASSAFWTGENTEAFF. The chain recombines TRBV7-9 with TRBJ1-1, with 9 bases fitting TRBD1. The CDR3 sequence is 16 residues long. V trimming: 5 bases; J trimming: 1 base; junction bases outside the gene matches: 8. The germline V gene encodes CDR1 SEHNR and CDR2 FQNEAQ (reference sequence).

The chain has TRBV10-2 and TRBJ1-1; 7 bases agree with TRBD1. Trimming cost V 8 bases and J 1 base; bases outside gene matches: 7. Germline values: CDR1 WSHSY, CDR2 SAAADI. The CDR3 length is 14 residues. For the CDR3, the DNA is TGCGCCAGCCTCCTGACAGGGCAGAACACTGAAGCTTTCTTT. This translates into CASLLTGQNTEAFF.

V gene TRBV19 combines with J gene TRBJ1-1; D is perhaps TRBD1 (5 bases). Trimming removed 4 bases from V and 7 bases from J, with 7 bases in between. This CDR3 has 11 amino acids. Germline-derived CDR1 and CDR2 are LNHDA and SQIVND (reference sequence). DNA for the CDR3: TGTGCCAGTAGTAGGGGCCATGAAGCTTTCTTT. Amino acid sequence: CASSRGHEAFF.

The V gene is TRBV11-2, the J gene TRBJ2-1, with TRBD1 matching 9 bases. Germline V gene lookup returns CDR1 SGHAT and CDR2 FQNNGV. J gave up 8 bases and V 5 bases, and 7 bases lay outside the gene matches. The CDR3 loop spans 14 amino acids. For the CDR3, the DNA is TGTGCCAGCAGCGACAGGGGGATGGTCTATGAGCAGTTCTTC. Encoded protein: CASSDRGMVYEQFF.